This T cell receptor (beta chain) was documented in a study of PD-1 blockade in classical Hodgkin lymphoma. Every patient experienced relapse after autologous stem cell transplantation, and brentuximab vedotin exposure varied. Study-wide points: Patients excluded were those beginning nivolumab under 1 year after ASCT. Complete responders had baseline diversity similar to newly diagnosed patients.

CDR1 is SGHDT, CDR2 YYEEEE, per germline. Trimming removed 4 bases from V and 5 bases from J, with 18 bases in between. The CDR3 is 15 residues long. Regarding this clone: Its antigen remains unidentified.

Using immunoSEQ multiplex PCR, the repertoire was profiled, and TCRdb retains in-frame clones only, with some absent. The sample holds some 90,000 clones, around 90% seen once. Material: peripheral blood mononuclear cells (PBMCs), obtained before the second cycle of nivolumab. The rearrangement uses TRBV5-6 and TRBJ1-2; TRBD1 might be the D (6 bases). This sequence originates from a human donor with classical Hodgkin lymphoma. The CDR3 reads CASSQDLQGEYGYTF. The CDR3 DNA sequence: TGTGCCAGCAGCCAGGACCTACAGGGAGAGTATGGCTACACCTTC.